The 16 T cell receptor beta chains given below trace back to one sample, sequenced in a study of blood T cell repertoires in COVID-19. TCRdb's copy holds only in-frame clones and misses some; the assay was immunoSEQ multiplex PCR. The table includes approximately 300,000 clones, 80% to 85% detected once. Sequenced sample: peripheral blood. The receptors shown here come from a person in their 70s with COVID-19, enrolled during active disease.

This chain joins TRBV7-8 and TRBJ2-7; D unresolved. The CDR3 totals 15 residues. Trimming cost V 1 base and J 3 bases, with 13 bases left between them. CDR1 and CDR2 from the germline V gene are SGHVS and FQNEAQ. The CDR3 region has the DNA TGTGCCAGCAGCTTAGGAGAAATTCCCCTCTACGAGCAGTACTTC. This sequence encodes CASSLGEIPLYEQYF.

The chain couples TRBV18 to TRBJ1-5; perhaps TRBD1 as D (6 bases). CDR1 and CDR2 (germline): KGHSH, LQKENI. CDR3 length equals 15 residues. The V end was cut by 2 bases, the J end by 3 bases, with 11 bases between. Here the CDR3 reads CASSPSQGFNQPQHF. CDR3 sequence (DNA): TGTGCCAGCTCACCATCTCAGGGGTTCAATCAGCCCCAGCATTTT.

V usage is TRBV5-6 and J usage is TRBJ2-7, with TRBD1 matching over 9 bases. The germline CDR1 and CDR2 sequences are SGHDT and YYEEEE. The CDR3 sequence is 17 residues long. V trimming: 0 bases; J trimming: 6 bases; junction bases outside the gene matches: 13. CDR3 bases: TGTGCCAGCAGCTTGGACTTAGGGACAGGGAACTCGGGCGAGCAGTACTTC. It yields the protein CASSLDLGTGNSGEQYF.

The rearrangement links TRBV5-1 to TRBJ2-2, with 7 bases aligning to TRBD1. The CDR3 covers 18 residues. Trimming cost V 1 base and J 6 bases; bases outside gene matches: 15. Germline CDR1 and CDR2: SGHRS and YFSETQ. CDR3 sequence: CASSLPWRTGRRAGELFF. DNA of the CDR3: TGCGCCAGCAGCTTGCCTTGGCGGACAGGCCGGAGAGCCGGGGAGCTGTTTTTT.

This rearrangement joins TRBV7-9 to TRBJ2-5, with 8 bases aligning to TRBD1. The CDR3 spans 15 residues. Per the germline V gene, CDR1 is SEHNR and CDR2 is FQNEAQ (reference sequence). Trimming at V came to 2 bases and at J to 4 bases, leaving 6 bases not matched to a gene. The CDR3 DNA is TGTGCCAGCAGCTTACGCAGGGGGCTGCGAGAGACCCAGTACTTC. This codes for CASSLRRGLRETQYF.

This chain links TRBV2 with TRBJ1-4; the D gene is possibly TRBD1 (5 bases). CDR1 and CDR2 from the germline V gene are SNHLY and FYNNEI. V lost 3 bases and J lost 0, with 8 bases in between. The CDR3 consists of 15 residues. CDR3 in amino acids: CASSDRGTTNEKLFF. In DNA, the CDR3 is TGTGCCAGCAGTGATCGGGGGACAACTAATGAAAAACTGTTTTTT. The full variable domain, rest sourced from reference TRBV2 and TRBJ1-4, is EPEVTQTPSHQVTQMGQEVILRCVPISNHLYFYWYRQILGQKVEFLVSFYNNEISEKSEIFDDQFSVERPDGSNFTLKIRSTKLEDSAMYFCASSDRGTTNEKLFFGSGTQLSVL.

This chain links TRBV19 with TRBJ2-7; 9 positions agree with TRBD1. V lost 4 bases to trimming and J lost 7 bases; unmatched junction nucleotides: 8. CDR1 and CDR2 (germline): LNHDA, SQIVND (reference sequence). The CDR3 spans 14 residues. In DNA, the CDR3 is TGTGCCAGTAGTAACCCACCGACAGGGGGGGAGCAGTACTTC. Protein product: CASSNPPTGGEQYF.

The chain has TRBV9 and TRBJ2-1, with TRBD2 identical over 11 bases. The length of the CDR3 is 16 residues. CDR1 SGDLS and CDR2 YYNGEE come from the germline V gene. Trimming cost V 7 bases and J 0 bases; bases outside gene matches: 6. Here the CDR3 reads CASGRLAGSSYNEQFF. CDR3 coding DNA: TGTGCCAGCGGTCGACTAGCGGGGAGCTCCTACAATGAGCAGTTCTTC.

The chain links TRBV6-5 to TRBJ1-1, with unresolved D. Trimming shortened V by 8 bases and J by 0 bases, and 13 bases separated the two germline ends. CDR1 MNHEY and CDR2 SVGAGI come from the germline V gene. This CDR3 contains 14 residues. The CDR3: CASLRSRLNTEAFF. The CDR3 coding sequence is TGTGCCAGCTTAAGGTCCAGGTTGAACACTGAAGCTTTCTTT.

The V call is TRBV5-1, the J call TRBJ2-1; TRBD2 matches at 10 bases. J gave up 5 bases and V 4 bases, and 6 bases lay outside the gene matches. This CDR3 is built from 15 residues. Germline CDR1 and CDR2: SGHRS and YFSETQ. The CDR3 coding sequence is TGCGCCAGCAGCGGGAGCGGGGGGGGCCACAATGAGCAGTTCTTC. It specifies CASSGSGGGHNEQFF.

The V gene is TRBV18, the J gene TRBJ2-1; 9 nucleotides match TRBD1. The V gene end was trimmed by 5 bases and the J gene end by 0 bases; junction bases not matched to a gene: 11. The CDR3 extends over 18 amino acids. The germline V gene has CDR1 KGHSH and CDR2 LQKENI. The CDR3 is CASSGGAGTGSSYNEQFF. Here the CDR3 DNA reads TGTGCCAGCTCAGGAGGGGCGGGGACAGGGAGCTCCTACAATGAGCAGTTCTTC. Complete variable domain (other parts from reference TRBV18 and TRBJ2-1): NAGVMQNPRHLVRRRGQEARLRCSPMKGHSHVYWYRQLPEEGLKFMVYLQKENIIDESGMPKERFSAEFPKEGPSILRIQQVVRGDSAAYFCASSGGAGTGSSYNEQFFGPGTRLTVL.

This clone occurred once. The chain carries TRBV5-1 and TRBJ2-7; a possible D gene is TRBD2 (6 bases). Trimming removed 1 base at V and 2 bases at J, with 19 bases between. CDR1 and CDR2 (germline): SGHRS, YFSETQ. The CDR3 sequence is 17 residues long. CDR3 bases: TGCGCCAGCAGCTTGAATAAGTGGACGGGGGAGACCTACGAGCAGTACTTC. This translates into CASSLNKWTGETYEQYF.

The CDR3: CASLDRAEYEQYF. For the CDR3, the DNA is TGTGCCAGCCTCGACAGGGCAGAATACGAGCAGTACTTC. This chain links TRBV28 with TRBJ2-7; 7 bases map to TRBD1. Germline loops: CDR1 MDHEN, CDR2 SYDVKM. Trimming took 8 bases from V and 4 from J; bases not matched to a gene: 8. This CDR3 is built from 13 residues.

This clone was found once. This chain connects TRBV4-3 to TRBJ1-4, with 8 bases matching TRBD1. The CDR3 length is 16 residues. CDR1 and CDR2 (germline): LGHNA, YSLEER. With V trimmed by 4 bases and J by 4 bases, 8 bases remained unmatched. This CDR3 reads CASSPVGTGLNEKLFF. The CDR3 region has the DNA TGCGCCAGCAGCCCCGTAGGGACAGGTCTTAATGAAAAACTGTTTTTT.

The chain recombines TRBV7-3 with TRBJ1-6; maybe TRBD1 (5 bases). Trimming took off 4 bases at V and 5 bases at J, with 15 bases between the two ends. Germline CDR1 SGHTA, CDR2 FQGTGA. The CDR3 has 16 amino acids. The DNA for the CDR3 is TGTGCCAGCAGCTCCCAGTCACGGGGGAATAATTCACCCCTCCACTTT. As protein: CASSSQSRGNNSPLHF.

The chain carries TRBV4-3 and TRBJ2-1; weak D call: TRBD2 (6 bases). CDR3 length: 15 amino acids. V lost 0 bases and J 5 bases, leaving 11 bases between the germline ends. The germline V gene has CDR1 LGHNA and CDR2 YSLEER. CDR3 protein: CASSQDRGLNNEQFF. CDR3 coding DNA: TGCGCCAGCAGCCAAGATAGGGGACTGAACAATGAGCAGTTCTTC.